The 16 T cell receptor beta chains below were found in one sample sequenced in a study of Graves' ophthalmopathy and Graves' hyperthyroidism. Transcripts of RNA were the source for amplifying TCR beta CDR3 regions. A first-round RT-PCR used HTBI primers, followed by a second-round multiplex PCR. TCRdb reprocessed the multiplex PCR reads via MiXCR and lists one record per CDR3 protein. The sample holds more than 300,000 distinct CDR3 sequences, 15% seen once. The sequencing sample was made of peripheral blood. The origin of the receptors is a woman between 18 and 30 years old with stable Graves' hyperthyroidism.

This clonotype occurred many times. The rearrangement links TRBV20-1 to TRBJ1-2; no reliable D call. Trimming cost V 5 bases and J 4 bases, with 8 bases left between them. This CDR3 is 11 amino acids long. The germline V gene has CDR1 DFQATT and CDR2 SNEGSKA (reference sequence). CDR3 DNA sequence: TGCAGTGCTCGGGTCCTCTATGGCTACACCTTC. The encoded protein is CSARVLYGYTF.

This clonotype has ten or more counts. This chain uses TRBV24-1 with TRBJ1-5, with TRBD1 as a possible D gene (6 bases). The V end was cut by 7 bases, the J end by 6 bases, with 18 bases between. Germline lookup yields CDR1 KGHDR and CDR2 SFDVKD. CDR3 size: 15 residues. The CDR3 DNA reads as TGTGCCACCAGCGACGATAGGCCAGGGGTTCAGCCCCAGCATTTT. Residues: CATSDDRPGVQPQHF.

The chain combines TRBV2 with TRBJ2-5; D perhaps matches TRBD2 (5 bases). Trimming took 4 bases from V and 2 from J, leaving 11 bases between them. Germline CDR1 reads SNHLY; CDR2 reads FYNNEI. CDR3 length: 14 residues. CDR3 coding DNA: TGTGCCAGCAGTGCGGGGTGGGAACAAGAGACCCAGTACTTC. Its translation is CASSAGWEQETQYF.

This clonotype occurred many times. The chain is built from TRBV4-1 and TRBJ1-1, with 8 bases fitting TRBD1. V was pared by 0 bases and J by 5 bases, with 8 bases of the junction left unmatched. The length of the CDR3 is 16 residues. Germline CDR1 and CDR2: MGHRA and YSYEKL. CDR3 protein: CASSQDPQGAETEAFF. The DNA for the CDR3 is TGCGCCAGCAGCCAAGATCCCCAGGGGGCTGAAACTGAAGCTTTCTTT.

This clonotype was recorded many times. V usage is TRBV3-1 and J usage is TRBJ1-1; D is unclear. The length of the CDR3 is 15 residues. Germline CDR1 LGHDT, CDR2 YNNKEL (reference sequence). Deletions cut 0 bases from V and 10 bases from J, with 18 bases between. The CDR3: CASSQDLTGNAAAFF. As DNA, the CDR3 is TGTGCCAGCAGCCAAGATCTTACGGGAAACGCCGCAGCTTTCTTT.

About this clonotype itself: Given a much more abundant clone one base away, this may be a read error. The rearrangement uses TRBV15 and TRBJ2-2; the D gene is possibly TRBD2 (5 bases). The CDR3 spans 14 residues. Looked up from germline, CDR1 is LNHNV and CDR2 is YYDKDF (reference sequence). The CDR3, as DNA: TGTGCCACCAGCACAGAGACGAACACCGGGAAGCTGTTTTTT. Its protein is CATSTETNTGKLFF.

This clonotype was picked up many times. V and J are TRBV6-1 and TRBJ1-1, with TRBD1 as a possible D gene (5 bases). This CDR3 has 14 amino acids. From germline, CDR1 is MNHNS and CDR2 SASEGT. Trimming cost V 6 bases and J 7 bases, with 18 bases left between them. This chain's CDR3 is CASRGVRGGVEAFF. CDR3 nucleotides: TGTGCCAGCAGAGGAGTCCGGGGGGGGGTTGAAGCTTTCTTT.

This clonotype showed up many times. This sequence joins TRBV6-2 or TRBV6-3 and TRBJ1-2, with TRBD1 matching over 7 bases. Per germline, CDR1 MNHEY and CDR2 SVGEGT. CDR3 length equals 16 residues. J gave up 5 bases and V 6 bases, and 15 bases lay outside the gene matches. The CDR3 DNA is TGTGCCAGCAGACCCGGGACAGCGTATCGGGAATATGGCTACACCTTC. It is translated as CASRPGTAYREYGYTF.

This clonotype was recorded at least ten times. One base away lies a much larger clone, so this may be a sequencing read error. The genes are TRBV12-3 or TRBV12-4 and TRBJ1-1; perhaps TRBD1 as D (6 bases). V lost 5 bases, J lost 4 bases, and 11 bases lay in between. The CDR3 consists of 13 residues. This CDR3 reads CASSRDMGTEAFF. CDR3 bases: TGTGCCAGCAGTCGGGACATGGGCACTGAAGCTTTCTTT.

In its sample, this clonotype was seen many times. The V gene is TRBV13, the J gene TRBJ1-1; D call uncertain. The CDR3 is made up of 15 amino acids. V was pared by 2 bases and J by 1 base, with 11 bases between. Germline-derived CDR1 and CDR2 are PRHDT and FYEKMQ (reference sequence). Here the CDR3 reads CASSLRGNGNTEAFF. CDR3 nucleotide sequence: TGTGCCAGCAGCTTAAGAGGGAATGGGAACACTGAAGCTTTCTTT.

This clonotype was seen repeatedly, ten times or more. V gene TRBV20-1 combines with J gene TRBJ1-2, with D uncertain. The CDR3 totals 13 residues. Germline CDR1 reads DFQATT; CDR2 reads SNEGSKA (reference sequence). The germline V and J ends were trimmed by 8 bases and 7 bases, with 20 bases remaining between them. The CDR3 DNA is TGCAGTCTGCTAGGAGGGCAGGTTGTTGGCTACACCTTC. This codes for CSLLGGQVVGYTF.

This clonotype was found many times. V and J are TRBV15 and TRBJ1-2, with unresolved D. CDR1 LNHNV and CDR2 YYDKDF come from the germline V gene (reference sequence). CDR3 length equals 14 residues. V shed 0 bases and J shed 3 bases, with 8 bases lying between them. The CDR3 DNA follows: TGTGCCACCAGCAGAGATCTGGGAGACTATGGCTACACCTTC. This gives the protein CATSRDLGDYGYTF. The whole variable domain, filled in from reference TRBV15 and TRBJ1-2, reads DAMVIQNPRYQVTQFGKPVTLSCSQTLNHNVMYWYQQKSSQAPKLLFHYYDKDFNNEADTPDNFQSRRPNTSFCFLDIRSPGLGDTAMYLCATSRDLGDYGYTFGSGTRLTVV.

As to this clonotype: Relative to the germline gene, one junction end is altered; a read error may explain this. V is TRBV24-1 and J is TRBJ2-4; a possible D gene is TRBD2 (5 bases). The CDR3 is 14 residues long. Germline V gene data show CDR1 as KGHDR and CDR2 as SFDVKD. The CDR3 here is CATSSSGSGNIKYF. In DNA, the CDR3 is TGTGCCACTTCCTCGTCGGGGTCGGGAAACATTAAGTACTTC.

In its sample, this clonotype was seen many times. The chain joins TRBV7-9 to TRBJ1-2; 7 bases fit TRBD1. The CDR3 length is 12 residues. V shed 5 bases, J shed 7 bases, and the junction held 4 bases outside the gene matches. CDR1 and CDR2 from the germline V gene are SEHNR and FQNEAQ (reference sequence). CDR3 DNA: TGTGCCAGCAGCCTCACAGGGGCTGGCTACACCTTC. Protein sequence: CASSLTGAGYTF. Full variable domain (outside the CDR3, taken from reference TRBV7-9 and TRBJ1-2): DTGVSQNPRHKITKRGQNVTFRCDPISEHNRLYWYRQTLGQGPEFLTYFQNEAQLEKSRLLSDRFSAERPKGSFSTLEIQRTEQGDSAMYLCASSLTGAGYTFGSGTRLTVV.

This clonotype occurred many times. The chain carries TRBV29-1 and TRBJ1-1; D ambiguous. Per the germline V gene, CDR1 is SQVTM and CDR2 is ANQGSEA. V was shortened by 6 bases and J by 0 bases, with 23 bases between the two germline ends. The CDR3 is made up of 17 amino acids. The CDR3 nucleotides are TGCAGCGTCGCTGGACTCAAGGACCCTCTTATGAACACTGAAGCTTTCTTT. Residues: CSVAGLKDPLMNTEAFF.

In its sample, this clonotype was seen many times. CDR3 sequence: CASMQDRGNIETQYF. As DNA, the CDR3 is TGTGCCAGCATGCAGGACAGGGGTAATATAGAGACCCAGTACTTC. The V and J genes are TRBV6-1 and TRBJ2-5, with TRBD1 identical over 9 bases. V shed 7 bases, J shed 4 bases, and the junction held 10 bases outside the gene matches. The CDR3 has 15 amino acids. The germline CDR1 and CDR2 sequences are MNHNS and SASEGT.